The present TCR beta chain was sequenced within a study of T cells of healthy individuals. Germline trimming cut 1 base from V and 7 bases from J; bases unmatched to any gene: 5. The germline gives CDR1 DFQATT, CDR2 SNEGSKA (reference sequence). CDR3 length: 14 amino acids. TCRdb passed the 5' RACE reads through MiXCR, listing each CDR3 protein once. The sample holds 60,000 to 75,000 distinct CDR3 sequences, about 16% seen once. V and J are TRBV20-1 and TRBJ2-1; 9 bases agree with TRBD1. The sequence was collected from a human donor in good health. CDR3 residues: CSARGTGAKNEQFF. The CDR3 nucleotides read TGCAGTGCTAGAGGGACAGGGGCAAAGAATGAGCAGTTCTTC.